The clone carrying this T cell receptor beta chain was seen a few times. What it binds is not known. Study outcomes and limitations: The TCR gene usage of tumor memory CD4+ T cells clustered together with blood and lymph node memory CD4+ cells and with lymph node naive CD4+ cells. Larger-cohort validation covered only one TCR beta V-J rearrangement. Tumor Treg TCRs overlapped most with tumor naive CD4+ cells.

V was clipped by 3 bases and J by 0 bases, with 14 bases between them. Looked up from germline, CDR1 is SGHRS and CDR2 is YFSETQ. This CDR3 is built from 16 residues. Full-length variable regions came from constant-region reverse primers plus semi-nested Nested Universal Primer A PCR. TCRdb re-derived calls from the 5' RACE reads in MiXCR, one entry per CDR3 protein. This sample has about 50,000 distinct CDR3 sequences, with more than 15% found just once. Sequencing was done on a sample of naive CD4+ T cells sorted from blood. This sample's subset: naive CD4+ T cells, CD4+CD45RA+CD25-. The TCR comes from a female donor with breast cancer. The chain uses TRBV5-1 and TRBJ2-3, with D possibly TRBD2 on 6 matching bases. This chain's CDR3 is CASSSRDLQSTDTQYF. The CDR3 DNA sequence: TGCGCCAGCAGCTCACGGGACTTACAAAGCACAGATACGCAGTATTTT.